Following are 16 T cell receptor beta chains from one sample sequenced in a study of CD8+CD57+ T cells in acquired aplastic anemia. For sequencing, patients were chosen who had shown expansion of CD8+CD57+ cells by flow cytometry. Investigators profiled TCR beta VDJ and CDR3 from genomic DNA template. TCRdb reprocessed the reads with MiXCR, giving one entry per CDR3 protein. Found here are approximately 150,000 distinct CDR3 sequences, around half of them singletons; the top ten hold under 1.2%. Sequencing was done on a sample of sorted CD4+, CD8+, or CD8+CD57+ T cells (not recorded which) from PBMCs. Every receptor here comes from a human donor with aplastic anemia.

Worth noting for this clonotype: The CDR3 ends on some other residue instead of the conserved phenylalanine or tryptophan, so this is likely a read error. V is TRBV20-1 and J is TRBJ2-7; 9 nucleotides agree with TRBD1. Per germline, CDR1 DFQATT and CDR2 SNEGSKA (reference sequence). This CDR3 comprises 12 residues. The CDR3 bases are TGCAGCACACAGGGGGCGAGATACGAGCAGTACCTC. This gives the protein CSTQGARYEQYL.

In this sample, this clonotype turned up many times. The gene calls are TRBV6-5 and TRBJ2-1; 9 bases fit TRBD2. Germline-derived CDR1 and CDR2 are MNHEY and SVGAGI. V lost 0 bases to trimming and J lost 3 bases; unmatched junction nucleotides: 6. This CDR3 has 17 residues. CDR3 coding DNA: TGTGCCAGCAGTTACTCGGGGTTAGCGGGGGTCTACAATGAGCAGTTCTTC. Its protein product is CASSYSGLAGVYNEQFF.

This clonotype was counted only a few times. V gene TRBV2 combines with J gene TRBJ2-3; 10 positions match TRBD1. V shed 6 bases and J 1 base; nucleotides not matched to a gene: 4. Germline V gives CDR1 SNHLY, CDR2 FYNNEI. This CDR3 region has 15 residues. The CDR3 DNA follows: TGTGCCAGCAGAACCGGGACAGGGGGCACAGATACGCAGTATTTT. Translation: CASRTGTGGTDTQYF.

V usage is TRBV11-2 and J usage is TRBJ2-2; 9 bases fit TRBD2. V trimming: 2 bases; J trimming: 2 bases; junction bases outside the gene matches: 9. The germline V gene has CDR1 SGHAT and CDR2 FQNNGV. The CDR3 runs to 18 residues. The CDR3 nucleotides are TGTGCCAGCAGCTTATTCGGCGGGGGGGCCGTTAACACCGGGGAGCTGTTTTTT. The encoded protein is CASSLFGGGAVNTGELFF. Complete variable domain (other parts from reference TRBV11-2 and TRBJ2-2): EAGVAQSPRYKIIEKRQSVAFWCNPISGHATLYWYQQILGQGPKLLIQFQNNGVVDDSQLPKDRFSAERLKGVDSTLKIQPAKLEDSAVYLCASSLFGGGAVNTGELFFGEGSRLTVL.

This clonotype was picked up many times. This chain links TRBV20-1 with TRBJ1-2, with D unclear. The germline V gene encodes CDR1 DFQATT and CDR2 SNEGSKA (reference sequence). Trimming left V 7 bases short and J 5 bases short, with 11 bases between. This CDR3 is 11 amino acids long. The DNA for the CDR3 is TGCAGTGGACCCGGGTCTTATGGCTACACCTTC. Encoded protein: CSGPGSYGYTF.

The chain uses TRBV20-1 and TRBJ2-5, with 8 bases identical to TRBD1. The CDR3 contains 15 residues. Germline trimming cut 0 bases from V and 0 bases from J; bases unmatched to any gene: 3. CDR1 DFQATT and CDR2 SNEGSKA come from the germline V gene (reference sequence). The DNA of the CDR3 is TGCAGTGCTAGAGATCTGGGACAGGACCAAGAGACCCAGTACTTC. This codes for CSARDLGQDQETQYF.

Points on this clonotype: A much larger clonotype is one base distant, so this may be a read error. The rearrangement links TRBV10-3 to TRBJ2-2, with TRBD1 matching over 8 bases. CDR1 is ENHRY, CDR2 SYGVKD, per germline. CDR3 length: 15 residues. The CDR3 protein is CASIQTGGWAGELLF. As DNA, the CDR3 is TGTGCCAGCATCCAAACAGGGGGATGGGCCGGGGAGCTGCTTTTT.

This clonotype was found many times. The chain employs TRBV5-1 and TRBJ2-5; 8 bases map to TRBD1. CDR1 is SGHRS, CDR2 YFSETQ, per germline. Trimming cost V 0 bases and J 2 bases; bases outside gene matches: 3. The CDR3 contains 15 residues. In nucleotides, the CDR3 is TGCGCCAGCAGCTTGGCCGGACAGGGACAAGAGACCCAGTACTTC. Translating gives CASSLAGQGQETQYF. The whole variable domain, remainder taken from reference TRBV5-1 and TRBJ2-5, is KAGVTQTPRYLIKTRGQQVTLSCSPISGHRSVSWYQQTPGQGLQFLFEYFSETQRNKGNFPGRFSGRQFSNSRSEMNVSTLELGDSALYLCASSLAGQGQETQYFGPGTRLLVL.

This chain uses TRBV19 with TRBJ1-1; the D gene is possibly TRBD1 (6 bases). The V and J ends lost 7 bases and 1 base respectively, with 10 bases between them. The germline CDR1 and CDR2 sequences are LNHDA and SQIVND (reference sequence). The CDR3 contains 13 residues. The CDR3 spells CASTRTENTEAFF. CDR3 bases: TGTGCCAGTACGCGGACAGAGAACACTGAAGCTTTCTTT.

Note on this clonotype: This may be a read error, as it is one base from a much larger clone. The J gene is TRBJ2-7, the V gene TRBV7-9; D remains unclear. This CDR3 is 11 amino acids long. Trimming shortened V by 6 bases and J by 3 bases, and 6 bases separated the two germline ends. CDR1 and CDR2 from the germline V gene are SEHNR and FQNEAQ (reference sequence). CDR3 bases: TGTGCCAGCAGTTCGCGCTACGAGCAGTACTTC. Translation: CASSSRYEQYF.

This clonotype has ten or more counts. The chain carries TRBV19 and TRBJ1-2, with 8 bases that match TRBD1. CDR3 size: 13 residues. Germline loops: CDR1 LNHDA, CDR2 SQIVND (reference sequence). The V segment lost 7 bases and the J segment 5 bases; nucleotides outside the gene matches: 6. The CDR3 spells CASTRTGTYGYTF. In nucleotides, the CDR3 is TGTGCCAGTACCCGGACAGGGACGTATGGCTACACCTTC. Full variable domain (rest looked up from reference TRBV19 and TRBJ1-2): DGGITQSPKYLFRKEGQNVTLSCEQNLNHDAMYWYRQDPGQGLRLIYYSQIVNDFQKGDIAEGYSVSREKKESFPLTVTSAQKNPTAFYLCASTRTGTYGYTFGSGTRLTVV.

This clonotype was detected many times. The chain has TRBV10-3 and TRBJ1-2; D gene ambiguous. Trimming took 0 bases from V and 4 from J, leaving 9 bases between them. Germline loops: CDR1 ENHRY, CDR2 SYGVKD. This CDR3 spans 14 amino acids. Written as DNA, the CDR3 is TGTGCCATCAGTGAGTCGAGTTCATCCTATGGCTACACCTTC. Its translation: CAISESSSSYGYTF.

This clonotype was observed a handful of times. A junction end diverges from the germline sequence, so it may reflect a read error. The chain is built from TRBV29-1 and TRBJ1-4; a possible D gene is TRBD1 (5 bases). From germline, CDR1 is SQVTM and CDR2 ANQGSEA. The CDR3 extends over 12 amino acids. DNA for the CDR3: TGCAGCGACCGGGGTAGGGGAGGTGAAACTGTTTTT. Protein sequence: CSDRGRGGETVF.

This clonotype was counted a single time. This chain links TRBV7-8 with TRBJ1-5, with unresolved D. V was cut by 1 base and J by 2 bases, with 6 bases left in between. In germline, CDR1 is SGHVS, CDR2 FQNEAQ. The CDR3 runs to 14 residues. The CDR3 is CASSLETGNQPQHF. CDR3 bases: TGTGCCAGCAGCTTAGAGACGGGCAATCAGCCCCAGCATTTT.

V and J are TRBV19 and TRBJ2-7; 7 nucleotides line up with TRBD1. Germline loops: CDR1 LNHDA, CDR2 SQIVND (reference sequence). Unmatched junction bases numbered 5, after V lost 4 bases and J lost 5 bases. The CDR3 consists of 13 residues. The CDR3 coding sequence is TGTGCCAGTAGTAGACAGGGTAATCACGAGCAGTACTTC. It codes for CASSRQGNHEQYF.

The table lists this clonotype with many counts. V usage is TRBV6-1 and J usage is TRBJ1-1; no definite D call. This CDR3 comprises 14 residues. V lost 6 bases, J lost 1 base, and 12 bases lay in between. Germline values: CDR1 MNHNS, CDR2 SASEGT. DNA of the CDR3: TGTGCCAGCAGAGATCCGAGGGCGAACACTGAAGCTTTCTTT. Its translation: CASRDPRANTEAFF.